A single sample gave rise to the 22 T cell receptor beta chains below, sequenced in a study of T cells in tuberculosis. Some clones are missing from TCRdb's copy, which holds only in-frame ones; the method was immunoSEQ multiplex PCR. The sample has 30,000 to 35,000 clones; about 89% are singletons. Specimen: PBMCs. The receptors were sampled from a donor aged 10 to 29 with latent tuberculosis or without tuberculosis infection.

This clone appeared once. The rearrangement joins TRBV19 to TRBJ1-3; tentatively, D is TRBD1 (5 bases). The V end lost 1 base, the J end lost 7 bases, and 26 bases lay between the germline ends. This CDR3 region has 19 residues. CDR1 LNHDA and CDR2 SQIVND come from the germline V gene (reference sequence). The CDR3 region is CASSIVGGTGTRPRNTIYF. CDR3 DNA sequence: TGTGCCAGTAGTATAGTCGGGGGTACCGGGACCCGGCCTCGGAACACCATATATTTT.

The rearrangement joins TRBV10-3 to TRBJ2-1; a possible D gene is TRBD2 (6 bases). The V gene lost 3 bases and the J gene lost 8 bases, with 11 bases spanning the gap. CDR3 length: 13 amino acids. CDR1 and CDR2 from the germline V gene are ENHRY and SYGVKD. The CDR3 DNA sequence: TGTGCCATCAGTGACTCTAGCGCCTATGAGCAGTTCTTC. As protein: CAISDSSAYEQFF.

The V and J genes are TRBV19 and TRBJ1-1; D call uncertain. The ends were cut back, 4 bases at V and 8 bases at J, with 8 bases in the middle. Germline CDR1 and CDR2: LNHDA and SQIVND (reference sequence). This CDR3 spans 11 amino acids. CDR3 sequence: CASSTGSEAFF. CDR3 nucleotides: TGTGCCAGTAGTACCGGGTCCGAAGCTTTCTTT.

The rearrangement joins TRBV2 to TRBJ1-3; no clear D. Trimming left V 1 base short and J 0 bases short, with 7 bases between. The germline CDR1 and CDR2 sequences are SNHLY and FYNNEI. The CDR3 has 15 residues. CDR3 residues: CASSEGQHSGNTIYF. In nucleotides, the CDR3 is TGTGCCAGCAGTGAAGGACAACACTCTGGAAACACCATATATTTT.

The chain couples TRBV4-1 to TRBJ2-2; TRBD1 agrees at 7 bases. The germline V gene encodes CDR1 MGHRA and CDR2 YSYEKL. This CDR3 region has 15 residues. The V segment lost 4 bases and the J segment 3 bases; nucleotides outside the gene matches: 5. This CDR3 is CASSPPTGDTGELFF. The DNA for the CDR3 is TGCGCCAGCAGCCCGCCCACAGGGGACACCGGGGAGCTGTTTTTT.

The rearrangement uses TRBV30 and TRBJ1-2; the D gene is possibly TRBD1 (6 bases). V was clipped by 7 bases and J by 5 bases, with 14 bases between them. Per germline, CDR1 GTSNPN and CDR2 SVGIG (reference sequence). The CDR3 has 12 amino acids. Here the CDR3 DNA reads TGTGCCTTAGGGGGTTTCGGATATGGCTACACCTTC. It is translated as CALGGFGYGYTF. Full variable domain (rest looked up from reference TRBV30 and TRBJ1-2): SQTIHQWPATLVQPVGSPLSLECTVEGTSNPNLYWYRQAAGRGLQLLFYSVGIGQISSEVPQNLSASRPQDRQFILSSKKLLLSDSGFYLCALGGFGYGYTFGSGTRLTVV.

The J gene is TRBJ2-3, the V gene TRBV4-2, with 7 bases aligning to TRBD2. V trimming: 4 bases; J trimming: 4 bases; junction bases outside the gene matches: 8. Germline CDR1 is LGHNA and CDR2 is YNFKEQ. The CDR3 runs to 15 residues. The CDR3 here is CASSLVGGPADTQYF. Written as DNA, the CDR3 is TGTGCCAGCAGCCTTGTGGGAGGGCCGGCAGATACGCAGTATTTT.

The chain employs TRBV14 and TRBJ2-1; 8 nucleotides align to TRBD2. CDR3 length: 17 residues. Germline loops: CDR1 SGHDN, CDR2 FVKESK. The trim removed 0 bases at V and 7 bases at J, leaving 11 bases unmatched. CDR3 residues: CASSQEGPAGEENEQFF. Written as DNA, the CDR3 is TGTGCCAGCAGCCAAGAAGGTCCAGCGGGAGAGGAGAATGAGCAGTTCTTC.

V gene TRBV7-8 combines with J gene TRBJ2-7; TRBD1 agrees at 7 bases. Germline lookup yields CDR1 SGHVS and CDR2 FQNEAQ. The V gene end was trimmed by 4 bases and the J gene end by 3 bases; junction bases not matched to a gene: 6. This CDR3 region has 14 residues. The CDR3 spells CASSSSTGVYEQYF. In DNA form, the CDR3 reads TGTGCCAGCAGCTCGTCTACAGGGGTCTACGAGCAGTACTTC.

This sequence joins TRBV7-9 and TRBJ2-1; D might be TRBD2 (6 bases). The germline gives CDR1 SEHNR, CDR2 FQNEAQ (reference sequence). The CDR3 is 16 amino acids. With 1 base removed from V and 0 bases from J, the gap between germline ends came to 10 bases. The CDR3 sequence: CASSLVVGGSYNEQFF. The CDR3 bases are TGTGCCAGCAGCTTAGTCGTGGGAGGCTCCTACAATGAGCAGTTCTTC.

The V gene is TRBV4-3, the J gene TRBJ2-1; unclear D gene. Germline CDR1 and CDR2: LGHNA and YSLEER. V lost 0 bases, J lost 1 base, and 13 bases lay in between. The CDR3 extends over 17 amino acids. The DNA for the CDR3 is TGCGCCAGCAGCCAAGATTGGCCAGGTCTATCCTACAATGAGCAGTTCTTC. Its translation is CASSQDWPGLSYNEQFF.

V gene TRBV7-9 combines with J gene TRBJ2-7; 10 bases align to TRBD1. The V segment lost 4 bases and the J segment 6 bases; nucleotides outside the gene matches: 9. The CDR3 is 15 amino acids. The germline V gene has CDR1 SEHNR and CDR2 FQNEAQ (reference sequence). For the CDR3, the DNA is TGTGCCAGCAGCTCTACCGGGACAGGGGCAGGCGAGCAGTACTTC. Translating it yields CASSSTGTGAGEQYF.

The rearrangement joins TRBV30 to TRBJ2-3, with 9 bases fitting TRBD2. Germline CDR1 and CDR2: GTSNPN and SVGIG (reference sequence). Unmatched junction bases numbered 7, after V lost 5 bases and J lost 1 base. The CDR3 spans 15 residues. The DNA for the CDR3 is TGTGCCTGGGGGATAGCGGGAGTAGGCACAGATACGCAGTATTTT. Its translation is CAWGIAGVGTDTQYF.

The chain recombines TRBV5-6 with TRBJ1-2; D possibly corresponds to TRBD1 (5 bases). V was pared by 2 bases and J by 4 bases, with 12 bases between. Germline CDR1 is SGHDT and CDR2 is YYEEEE. CDR3 length: 14 residues. In DNA, the CDR3 is TGTGCCAGCAGCTTCCAGGGAACCATCTATGGCTACACCTTC. It encodes CASSFQGTIYGYTF.

V usage is TRBV28 and J usage is TRBJ1-1; D not certain. The CDR3 length is 18 residues. V was clipped by 5 bases and J by 5 bases, with 27 bases between them. Looked up from germline, CDR1 is MDHEN and CDR2 is SYDVKM. The DNA for the CDR3 is TGTGCCAGCAGTCATATTGGGTCGGGCGGCGGGCGCGGTACTGAAGCTTTCTTT. This gives the protein CASSHIGSGGGRGTEAFF.

The V call is TRBV5-4, the J call TRBJ2-7; the match to TRBD2 covers 10 bases. The trim removed 4 bases at V and 6 bases at J, leaving 16 bases unmatched. The CDR3 has 17 amino acids. CDR1 is SGHNT, CDR2 YYREEE, per germline (reference sequence). DNA for the CDR3: TGTGCCAGCAGCCCTATTAGGTTCGAGCGGGGGGGCGGCGAGCAGTACTTC. It encodes CASSPIRFERGGGEQYF.

This clone was observed a single time. J is TRBJ2-5 and V is TRBV6-1; D call uncertain. Germline CDR1 reads MNHNS; CDR2 reads SASEGT. Trimming stripped 3 bases from V and 5 bases from J, with 10 bases between. The CDR3 sequence is 13 residues long. CDR3 nucleotide sequence: TGTGCCAGCAGTGACCGAGGCTGGGAGACCCAGTACTTC. This translates into CASSDRGWETQYF.

V gene TRBV6-4 combines with J gene TRBJ2-1; 10 positions agree with TRBD2. CDR3 length: 16 amino acids. V shed 0 bases and J 7 bases; nucleotides not matched to a gene: 6. Germline V gene sequence: CDR1 MRHNA, CDR2 SNTAGT. The CDR3 DNA reads as TGTGCCAGCAGTGACTCGGCCGAGACTAGCGGGAATGAGCAGTTCTTC. Protein sequence: CASSDSAETSGNEQFF.

CDR3: CASSFAGVNTDTQYF. The CDR3, as DNA: TGTGCCAGCAGCTTCGCGGGGGTCAACACAGATACGCAGTATTTT. The J gene is TRBJ2-3, the V gene TRBV11-2; 7 bases agree with TRBD2. Per germline, CDR1 SGHAT and CDR2 FQNNGV. The V gene end was trimmed by 3 bases and the J gene end by 2 bases; junction bases not matched to a gene: 5. The CDR3 is made up of 15 amino acids. Full variable domain (missing parts from reference TRBV11-2 and TRBJ2-3): EAGVAQSPRYKIIEKRQSVAFWCNPISGHATLYWYQQILGQGPKLLIQFQNNGVVDDSQLPKDRFSAERLKGVDSTLKIQPAKLEDSAVYLCASSFAGVNTDTQYFGPGTRLTVL.

The CDR3 protein is CASSVAPAGKETQYF. The CDR3 bases are TGTGCCAGCAGCGTAGCCCCGGCAGGGAAAGAGACCCAGTACTTC. The V call is TRBV9, the J call TRBJ2-5; a weak D match, TRBD1 (5 bases). The CDR3 extends over 15 amino acids. The V end was cut by 0 bases, the J end by 3 bases, with 12 bases between. From germline, CDR1 is SGDLS and CDR2 YYNGEE. The full variable domain, completed using reference TRBV9 and TRBJ2-5, is DSGVTQTPKHLITATGQRVTLRCSPRSGDLSVYWYQQSLDQGLQFLIQYYNGEERAKGNILERFSAQQFPDLHSELNLSSLELGDSALYFCASSVAPAGKETQYFGPGTRLLVL.

The CDR3 DNA reads TGTGCCAGCAGTTGGGGAGGAGAAAACACTGAAGCTTTCTTT. Protein sequence: CASSWGGENTEAFF. The V gene is TRBV2, the J gene TRBJ1-1; D unresolved. Deletions cut 5 bases from V and 2 bases from J, with 12 bases between. This CDR3 is built from 14 residues. Germline V gene data show CDR1 as SNHLY and CDR2 as FYNNEI.

The chain employs TRBV6-5 and TRBJ2-1; TRBD2 agrees at 10 bases. CDR1 is MNHEY and CDR2 is SVGAGI in the germline V gene. This CDR3 spans 15 amino acids. Trimming at V came to 0 bases and at J to 7 bases, leaving 3 bases not matched to a gene. CDR3 bases: TGTGCCAGCAGTTACTCGCCTAGCGGGAGTAATGAGCAGTTCTTC. This gives the protein CASSYSPSGSNEQFF.